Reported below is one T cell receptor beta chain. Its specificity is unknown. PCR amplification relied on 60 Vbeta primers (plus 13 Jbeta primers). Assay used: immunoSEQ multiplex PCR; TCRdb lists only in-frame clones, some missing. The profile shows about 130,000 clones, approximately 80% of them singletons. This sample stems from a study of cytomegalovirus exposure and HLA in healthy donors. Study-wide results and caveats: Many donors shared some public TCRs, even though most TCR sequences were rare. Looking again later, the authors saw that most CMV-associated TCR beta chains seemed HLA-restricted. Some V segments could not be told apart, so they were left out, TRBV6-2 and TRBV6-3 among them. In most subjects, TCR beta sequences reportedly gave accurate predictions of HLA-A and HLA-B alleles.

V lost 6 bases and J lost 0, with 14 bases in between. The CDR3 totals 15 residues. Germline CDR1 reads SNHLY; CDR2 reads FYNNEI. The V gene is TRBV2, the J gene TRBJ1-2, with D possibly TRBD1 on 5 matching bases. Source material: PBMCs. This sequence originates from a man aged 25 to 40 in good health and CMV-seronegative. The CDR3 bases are TGTGCCAGCAGCTGGGGACTGAAAGCTAACTATGGCTACACCTTC. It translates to CASSWGLKANYGYTF.